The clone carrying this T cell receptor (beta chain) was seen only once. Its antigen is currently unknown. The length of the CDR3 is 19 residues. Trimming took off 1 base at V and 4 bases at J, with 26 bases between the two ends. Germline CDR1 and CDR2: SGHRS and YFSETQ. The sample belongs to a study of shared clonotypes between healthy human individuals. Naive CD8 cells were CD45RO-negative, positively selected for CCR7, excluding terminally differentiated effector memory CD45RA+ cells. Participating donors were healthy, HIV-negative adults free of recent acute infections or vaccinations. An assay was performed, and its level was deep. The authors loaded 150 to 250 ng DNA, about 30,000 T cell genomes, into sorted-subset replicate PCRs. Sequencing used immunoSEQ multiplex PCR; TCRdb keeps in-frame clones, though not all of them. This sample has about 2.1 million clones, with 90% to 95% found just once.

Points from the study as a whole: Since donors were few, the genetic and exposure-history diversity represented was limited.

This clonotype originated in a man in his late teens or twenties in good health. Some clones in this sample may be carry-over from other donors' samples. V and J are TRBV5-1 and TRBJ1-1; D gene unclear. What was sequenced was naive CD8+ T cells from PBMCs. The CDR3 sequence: CASSLSATGLDLVGTEAFF. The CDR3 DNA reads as TGCGCCAGCAGCTTGTCTGCCACGGGATTAGATCTAGTAGGCACTGAAGCTTTCTTT.